This T cell receptor beta chain was identified in a study of cytomegalovirus exposure and HLA in healthy donors. Study-wide points: When a later analysis compared HLA-associated TCR beta chains with equally common others, the HLA-associated chains turned out to be more clonally expanded and to have lower generation probabilities. In a later analysis, donors in an Asian-associated ancestry cluster reportedly had fewer N-insertions in productive TCRs than the cohort mean. In most subjects, TCR beta sequences reportedly gave accurate predictions of HLA-A and HLA-B alleles.

With regard to this clone: No antigen is known for it.

Germline V gene lookup returns CDR1 SGHTA and CDR2 FQGNSA. Trimming at V came to 5 bases and at J to 2 bases, leaving 2 bases not matched to a gene. The CDR3 runs 15 residues. PCR involved 60 Vbeta and 13 Jbeta primers. Methods used by the authors: A later analysis counted roughly 74 million unique TCR beta chains, 9.5 million to 12 million shared. The table came from immunoSEQ multiplex PCR; TCRdb's copy has only in-frame clones and leaves some out. Clonal size and the V and J genes are those of that table, whereas D and trimming came from the DNA. Of over 95,000 clones in the sample, about 80% are singletons; the top ten hold approximately 2%.

The specimen was PBMCs. The TCR comes from a man aged 35-49 years in good health and CMV-seronegative. V gene TRBV7-2 combines with J gene TRBJ2-1, with 11 nucleotides matching TRBD2. CDR3 region: CASSELAGAYNEQFF. The CDR3 DNA reads as TGTGCCAGCAGCGAACTAGCGGGGGCCTACAATGAGCAGTTCTTC.